A single T cell receptor beta chain is shown here with its context. The junction differs from germline at one of its ends, possibly a read error. These data originate in a study of blood T cell repertoires in COVID-19. Study-level background: Samples representing acute and convalescent COVID-19 were sourced from the United States, Italy and Spain. The cDNA or gDNA used as material had been derived from T cells, B-cell-depleted T cells, or PBMCs.

Generated by immunoSEQ multiplex PCR, the TCRdb table keeps only in-frame clones and is missing some. The table shows around 54,000 clones, with roughly 76% occurring only once. This CDR3 comprises 16 residues. Germline lookup yields CDR1 MNHNS and CDR2 SASEGT. This TCR was sampled from an older woman with acute or convalescent COVID-19. Sequenced: peripheral blood. This chain links TRBV6-1 with TRBJ2-1; D is possibly TRBD2 (5 bases). In DNA form, the CDR3 reads TGTGCCAGCAGGGAAGGACTGGCTCCTTCCTACAATGAGCAGTTCTTC. Translating gives CASREGLAPSYNEQFF.